The T cell receptor beta chain under discussion was sequenced for a study of shared clonotypes between healthy human individuals (dated by TCRdb to 2018 to 2020). With regard to the full study: Two women and three men aged 18 to 49 years were included in the cohort. For each donor, three plates each were used for CD4 naive and CD4 memory, two plates were used for CD8 naive, and one plate was used for CD8 memory. The study deeply sequenced blood TCR repertoires of several healthy adults to estimate repertoire size and the extent of clonotype sharing between individuals. Different laboratories and diverse techniques were used to prepare libraries and sequence TCR repertoires, to increase sequencing depth and limit assay-specific biases. Per donor, leukapheresis produced somewhere between about 0.85 and 9.5 billion PBMCs. Beyond this particular receptor, the publication reports: The small number of donors limited the genetic and exposure-history diversity represented. Rarefaction of sorted-subset datasets indicated incomplete sequencing despite the large sequencing depth. Estimated clonotype richness was generally larger for naive than for memory subsets. When several donors were compared, the shared fraction of clonotypes was about 5% for naive CD4, approximately 3.5% for naive CD8, 2% to 2.5% for memory CD4, and 0.35% to 0.4% for memory CD8. Higher generation probabilities were observed for clonotypes shared by all four sorted-subset donors than for non-shared clonotypes. Pairwise subsampling led to the expectation that sequencing depth would affect the degree of clonotype sharing among donors. Sampling was limited to blood, and TCR repertoires in tissue likely differ from TCR repertoires in blood.

TCR CDR3 regions were amplified from genomic DNA by multiplex PCR using the deep immunoSEQ assay. For each cell subset, the extracted genomic DNA was distributed evenly across all wells of several immunoSEQ 96-well plates, and each plate served as one replicate. For sorted subsets, about 220 ng of genomic DNA, equivalent to 25,000 to 35,000 T cell genomes, went into each replicate PCR. The purified libraries were quantified using a Qubit 3.0 fluorometer, sized with a Bioanalyzer 2100, and then quantified again using the KAPA Library Quantification kit. Every immunoSEQ 96-well plate was sequenced on a dedicated single-read 150-cycle Illumina NextSeq 550 flow cell. In the paper's pipeline: Because the immunoSEQ output included only junctional sequences and no quality scores, the filtering could not be the same as the filtering used for full-length reads. To assign V/J genes and CDR3, sequences were annotated using PyIR, a Python wrapper for IgBLAST v1.9, with IMGT germline references. Reads were filtered out if the reads had weak V/J assignments (E-value above 1e-6), no CDR3, stop codons, out-of-frame junctions, or ambiguous translated residues. V3J clonotypes were defined as sequences sharing the same inferred V gene, J gene, and CDR3 amino acid sequence. Percentage overlap between repertoires was calculated by dividing the number of shared unique clonotypes by the size of the smaller repertoire. Richness of each repertoire was evaluated using RTK rarefaction, the Chao1 estimator, and Recon v2.1 estimates of unobserved clonotypes. For all TCRbeta clonotypes obtained by the gDNA method from a few donors, generation probabilities were computed with OLGA. The source is immuneACCESS, and TCRdb retained only in-frame sequences with V and J called. Part of the clones is not carried over; for the studies checked, unresolved V genes explain less than half of this, and the remainder is unexplained. Clonal size and the V and J genes are those of that table, whereas D and trimming came from the DNA. For this sample the table gives roughly 2,300,000 clones, of which 80% to 95% were detected only once. The ten largest clones capture approximately 0.41% of the sample.

Healthy HIV-negative adults with no recently reported acute infections or vaccinations were included as donors. All donors were Caucasian adults living in Nashville, Tennessee, USA. CD4+ T cells were enriched by magnetic negative selection; naive cells were then positively selected on CD45RA, and the negative fraction formed the memory subset. Blood was obtained by leukapheresis, after which PBMCs were separated by Ficoll-Histopaque density gradient centrifugation and cryopreserved in liquid nitrogen vapor phase. Analytical flow cytometry was used to check the purity and quantity of each magnetically sorted T cell population. From each sorted fraction, genomic DNA was isolated and quantified by UV absorbance on a Nanodrop 2000c. The CDR3 holds 16 amino acids from the cysteine to the phenylalanine. Of all the DNA, just the CDR3 is kept, 48 bases in frame from base 1. As encoded in the germline V gene, CDR1 is KGHSH while CDR2 is LQKENI. V is pruned by 4 bases and J by 4 bases, leaving 10 bases of the junction without a gene match.

Notes on this clone: No cognate antigen has been identified for it. It has no much larger one-base neighbor in the sample; base qualities were not kept.

The receptor was derived from a man in his late teens or twenties in good health. Some clones in this sample may be carry-over from other donors' samples. Sequencing was done on a sample of naive CD4+ T cells from PBMCs. The cell subset or site label, read with the paper, signifies: CD45RA+ positively selected. The rearranged segments are TRBV18 and TRBJ1-5, and TRBD1 aligns with 7 junction nucleotides. The sequenced DNA: TGTGCCAGCTCACACTCGACAGGGAGGCATAATCAGCCCCAGCATTTT. Its translation is CASSHSTGRHNQPQHF.